This entry describes one T cell receptor (beta chain). Its cognate antigen has yet to be identified. No base quality information exists; no much larger clone differs at one position. V loses 0 bases at its end and J loses 2 bases; junction bases beyond the gene matches: 5. Reading the germline V gene (reference sequence) gives CDR1 LNHDA and CDR2 SQIVND. The CDR3, from cysteine to phenylalanine, totals 17 residues. The only DNA kept is the CDR3, 51 bases in frame from the first base. Library construction relied on the immunoSEQ multiplex PCR assay. TCRdb limited this immuneACCESS table to in-frame rearrangements with V and J called. A share of clones is missing; checked studies link under half to unresolved V genes, and the rest is unexplained. This sample is represented by some 7,200 clones; about two thirds of them were singletons. About 1% of the sample comes from the top ten. This sample stems from a study of cutaneous CD30+ T cell lymphoproliferative disorder and hepatitis E listed by TCRdb under 2018.

The sequenced sample was blood. The sequence is built from TRBV19 and TRBJ1-5, and 9 junctional nucleotides match TRBD1. The clonotype was recovered from a human donor with a cutaneous T cell lymphoproliferative disorder associated with hepatitis E virus. Here the CDR3 is given as CASSIDVGQGRNQPQHF. The DNA sequence follows: TGTGCCAGTAGTATAGACGTGGGACAGGGACGCAATCAGCCCCAGCATTTT.